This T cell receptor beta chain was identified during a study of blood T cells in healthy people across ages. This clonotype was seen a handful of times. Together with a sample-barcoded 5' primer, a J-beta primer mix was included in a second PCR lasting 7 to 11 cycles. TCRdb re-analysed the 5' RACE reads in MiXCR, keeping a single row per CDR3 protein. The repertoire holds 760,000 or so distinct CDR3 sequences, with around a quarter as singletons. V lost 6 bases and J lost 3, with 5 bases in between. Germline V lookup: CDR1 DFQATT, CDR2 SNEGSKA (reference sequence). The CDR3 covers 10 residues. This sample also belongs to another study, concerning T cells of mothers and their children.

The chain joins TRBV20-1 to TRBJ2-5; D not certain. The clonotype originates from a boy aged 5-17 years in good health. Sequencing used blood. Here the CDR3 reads CSAVKETQYF. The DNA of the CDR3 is TGCAGTGCGGTAAAAGAGACCCAGTACTTC.